The entry below gives a single T cell receptor beta chain sequence along with its context. The antigen this receptor binds is unknown. No quality values exist for individual bases; no much larger clone is one base distant. Library creation used multiplex PCR. This sample was sequenced with an Illumina HiSeq 2500. TCRbeta libraries were constructed through three rounds of nested PCR with primers (Table S4) according to protocols modified from ARM-PCR. PCR products of 200-500 bp were gel-excised and purified with the QIAquick gel extraction kit before sequencing. In the original analysis: Trimmomatic was used to clean the reads, FLASH merged the cleaned reads into complete CDR3 sequences, and MiTCR assigned the sequences to V(D)J germline segments. Clonal diversity was computed as the inverse Simpson's index with VDJtools. A read counted as productive if the sequence was in-frame and lacked a premature stop codon. TCRdb reran the public reads through fastp at Q25 and MiXCR, keeping productive beta chains. CDR3 protein duplicates are merged, each entry listing the most common genes and DNA. TCRdb's processing, not the study's, gives the V and J calls here. This sample gives 120,000 or so distinct CDR3 sequences in total; approximately 66% of them show up just once. 13% of the sample belongs to the ten largest clones.

These data originate in a study of tumor and adjacent non-tumor tissue in lung cancer (dated by TCRdb to the late 2010s). About the full investigation: The cohort included around twelve adenocarcinoma, 2 squamous cell carcinoma and 1 small cell lung cancer patients. The study compared bulk TCRbeta repertoires from lung tumor tissue and matched distant non-tumor lung tissue of some 15 lung cancer patients. For each patient, one tumor sample and one normal lung sample were taken, giving under 35 paired specimens that underwent TCRbeta CDR3 sequencing. The roughly 15 patients were aged about 31 to 76 years, included 10 men and 5 women, and had TNM stage I to III disease. Sequencing generated a total of more than 100 million productive TCRbeta reads, averaging around 4.3 million reads per sample.

The CDR3 numbers 15 residues from cysteine through phenylalanine. The sequence is cut down to CDR3 DNA, 45 bases in frame from base 1. CDR1 and CDR2 were assigned from the germline V gene as KGHSH and LQKENI. After removal of 2 bases from V and 3 bases from J, the junction retains 5 bases not matched to a gene. RNA was extracted from bulk unsorted tissue and checked for quality with a NanoDrop ND-1000 and an Agilent 2100. All donors had newly diagnosed lung cancer, had not received prior chemotherapy, and were admitted for thoracic surgery in China between August and November 2014. Anyone who had undergone radiotherapy or chemotherapy before, or who had another cancer at the same time, was left out of the study. Surgical tissue pieces of about 1-2.3 cm3 were preserved in RNAlater solution and stored at -80 °C until use. Results and caveats for the whole study, not just this receptor: Only approximately 14 patients were included in the cohort, and the need for larger samples and more detailed clinical data was noted by the authors. Significantly higher TCR diversity was found in younger patients, and higher tumor TCR diversity was associated with shorter overall and disease-free survival. The sequencing platform is not named in the methods, and unique molecular identifiers are not mentioned. The top 100 clones made up a significantly larger cumulative share of the repertoire in normal lung than in tumor tissue. Tumor tissue showed significantly greater TCR diversity (inverse Simpson) than normal lung tissue (roughly 430 vs 170, P = 0.0075, Mann-Whitney U test). Because peripheral blood was not sequenced, blood TCRbeta repertoires in the lung cancer patients of the study were not examined.

Sequencing was performed on lung tumor tissue. This receptor was obtained from a man aged 25 to 40 with non-small cell lung cancer. The rearrangement combines TRBV18 with TRBJ2-7; 9 bases in between match TRBD2. CDR3 region: CASSPRAGGIYEQYF. DNA sequence: TGTGCCAGCTCACCAAGGGCGGGAGGGATCTACGAGCAGTACTTC.